Presented here are 17 T cell receptor beta chains from one specimen sequenced in a study of blood T cell repertoires in COVID-19. Profiling relied on immunoSEQ multiplex PCR, and the TCRdb table lists in-frame clones only, not all of them. The top ten hold about 5.2% of the sample, which has about 260,000 clones, more than 75% seen once. Sequencing used peripheral blood. These receptors came from a woman aged 60-75 years with COVID-19, enrolled during active disease.

The genes are TRBV6-1 and TRBJ2-2, with D unresolved. Trimming took off 3 bases at V and 8 bases at J, with 13 bases between the two ends. Germline V CDR1 and CDR2: MNHNS, SASEGT. The CDR3 runs to 14 residues. This CDR3 reads CASSERPTQGELFF. The CDR3 DNA follows: TGTGCCAGCAGTGAGAGGCCCACCCAAGGGGAGCTGTTTTTT.

To note about this clone: Other nucleotide sequences from this sample produce the same CDR3. J is TRBJ1-1 and V is TRBV5-1; D gene ambiguous. Germline assignment: CDR1 SGHRS and CDR2 YFSETQ. This CDR3 is built from 13 residues. V gave up 1 base and J gave up 1 base, with 5 bases separating them. This CDR3 is CASSLPGNTEAFF. The CDR3 region has the DNA TGCGCCAGCAGCTTGCCGGGGAACACTGAAGCTTTCTTT.

The CDR3 sequence is CASSSGFNSPLHF. In nucleotides, the CDR3 is TGTGCCAGCAGCTCTGGCTTTAATTCACCCCTCCACTTT. The chain recombines TRBV9 with TRBJ1-6; D gene unclear. Trimming removed 4 bases from V and 6 bases from J, with 8 bases in between. This CDR3 has 13 residues. The germline V gene encodes CDR1 SGDLS and CDR2 YYNGEE.

The chain uses TRBV21-1 and TRBJ1-3. TRBV21-1 is assigned pseudogene status. This CDR3 comprises 17 residues. The chain's CDR3 is CASSKRSLPSGGNTIYF. The CDR3 DNA is TGTGCCAGCAGCAAACGTTCGCTACCGTCGGGTGGAAACACCATATATTTT.

This chain connects TRBV6-5 to TRBJ2-5, with 11 positions matching TRBD2. The CDR3 spans 14 residues. From germline, CDR1 is MNHEY and CDR2 SVGAGI. The trim removed 7 bases at V and 5 bases at J, leaving 6 bases unmatched. The chain's CDR3 is CASKTSGSWETQYF. The CDR3 region has the DNA TGTGCCAGCAAAACTAGCGGGAGTTGGGAGACCCAGTACTTC.

This chain uses TRBV9 with TRBJ1-3; D is unclear. The CDR3 has 15 amino acids. CDR1 and CDR2 from the germline V gene are SGDLS and YYNGEE. The ends were cut back, 4 bases at V and 2 bases at J, with 13 bases in the middle. The CDR3 sequence is CASSQITAPGNTIYF. CDR3 coding DNA: TGTGCCAGCAGCCAAATAACAGCCCCTGGAAACACCATATATTTT. Together with reference TRBV9 and TRBJ1-3, the CDR3 gives the full variable domain: DSGVTQTPKHLITATGQRVTLRCSPRSGDLSVYWYQQSLDQGLQFLIQYYNGEERAKGNILERFSAQQFPDLHSELNLSSLELGDSALYFCASSQITAPGNTIYFGEGSWLTVV.

CDR3 nucleotides: TGTGCCAGTAGTAATGGACAGGGGGCCTACAATGAGCAGTTCTTC. Protein product: CASSNGQGAYNEQFF. The gene calls are TRBV19 and TRBJ2-1, with 10 bases identical to TRBD1. CDR1 and CDR2 from the germline V gene are LNHDA and SQIVND (reference sequence). Trimming took 4 bases from V and 2 from J; bases not matched to a gene: 2. The CDR3 covers 15 residues.

V gene TRBV9 combines with J gene TRBJ1-4; perhaps TRBD1 as D (5 bases). CDR1 SGDLS and CDR2 YYNGEE come from the germline V gene. The CDR3 is 16 residues long. V lost 0 bases and J 0 bases, leaving 9 bases between the germline ends. The chain's CDR3 is CASSVGRQPTNEKLFF. The CDR3 nucleotides are TGTGCCAGCAGCGTAGGGAGACAGCCAACTAATGAAAAACTGTTTTTT.

This rearrangement joins TRBV6-5 to TRBJ1-1; D not certain. This CDR3 spans 14 amino acids. Trimming took off 2 bases at V and 0 bases at J, with 7 bases between the two ends. CDR1 MNHEY and CDR2 SVGAGI come from the germline V gene. DNA of the CDR3: TGTGCCAGCAGTTACACCGGGATGAACACTGAAGCTTTCTTT. As protein: CASSYTGMNTEAFF.

Details on this clone: Additional DNA sequences in this sample encode the identical CDR3. The V and J genes are TRBV29-1 and TRBJ2-7, with D hard to call. The CDR3 has 11 amino acids. Between the trimmed V and J ends, which lost 4 bases and 1 base, there was a span of 5 bases. The germline V gene has CDR1 SQVTM and CDR2 ANQGSEA. The CDR3 DNA reads as TGCAGCGTTGCCGGGTCCTACGAGCAGTACTTC. Protein sequence: CSVAGSYEQYF.

The rearrangement uses TRBV24-1 and TRBJ2-5, with D possibly being TRBD1 (7 bases). Germline V gene data show CDR1 as KGHDR and CDR2 as SFDVKD. The CDR3 has 16 residues. The V end was cut by 4 bases, the J end by 2 bases, with 16 bases between. CDR3 in amino acids: CATSDLRGAGQETQYF. The CDR3 DNA reads TGTGCCACCAGTGACCTCAGGGGGGCAGGGCAAGAGACCCAGTACTTC.

The J gene is TRBJ1-2, the V gene TRBV30; D uncertain. This CDR3 has 15 residues. Trimming stripped 2 bases from V and 3 bases from J, with 16 bases between. CDR1 is GTSNPN, CDR2 SVGIG, per germline (reference sequence). CDR3 DNA sequence: TGTGCCTGGAGTCAGAGGACCGGGGAATACTATGGCTACACCTTC. Encoded protein: CAWSQRTGEYYGYTF.

The CDR3 loop reads CASSEKQGAQPQHF. The CDR3 coding sequence is TGTGCCAGCAGTGAGAAACAGGGGGCTCAGCCCCAGCATTTT. The chain recombines TRBV27 with TRBJ1-5, with TRBD1 matching over 9 bases. From germline, CDR1 is MNHEY and CDR2 SMNVEV (reference sequence). The CDR3 spans 14 residues. Trimming at V came to 5 bases and at J to 6 bases, leaving 5 bases not matched to a gene.

This chain connects TRBV10-3 to TRBJ2-3, with D perhaps TRBD2 (11 bases). The CDR3 loop spans 18 amino acids. The germline V gene has CDR1 ENHRY and CDR2 SYGVKD. V was trimmed by 10 bases and J by 4 bases, leaving 30 bases between them. The CDR3 coding sequence is TGTGCCACGAGACCGGGACAGGGGAATAGCGGGAGGGCAGATACGCAGTATTTT. Protein product: CATRPGQGNSGRADTQYF.

V usage is TRBV30 and J usage is TRBJ2-1, with D perhaps TRBD2 (5 bases). V was shortened by 3 bases and J by 4 bases, with 10 bases between the two germline ends. CDR1 is GTSNPN and CDR2 is SVGIG in the germline V gene (reference sequence). The CDR3 is 13 amino acids. CDR3 residues: CAWSPTRYNEQFF. As DNA, the CDR3 is TGTGCCTGGAGCCCCACTAGGTACAATGAGCAGTTCTTC.

The chain joins TRBV2 to TRBJ2-4; 9 bases match TRBD1. J gave up 12 bases and V 6 bases, and 12 bases lay outside the gene matches. The CDR3 has 14 amino acids. From germline, CDR1 is SNHLY and CDR2 FYNNEI. The CDR3 DNA reads TGTGCCAGCAGCCTGGGGACAGGGAAAACTGATCAGTACTTC. Its translation is CASSLGTGKTDQYF.

The chain employs TRBV3-1 (or the pseudogene TRBV3-2) and TRBJ1-5; tentatively, D is TRBD1 (6 bases). V gave up 1 base and J gave up 2 bases, with 9 bases separating them. The length of the CDR3 is 15 residues. The germline V gene encodes CDR1 LGHDT and CDR2 YNNKEL (reference sequence). The CDR3 DNA reads TGTGCCAGCAGCCAAGGGGCAGGGGGCAATCAGCCCCAGCATTTT. Encoded protein: CASSQGAGGNQPQHF.